This record concerns one T cell receptor beta chain sequence. This clonotype was seen at least ten times. Its antigen has not been determined. One base away there is no much larger clone; base qualities are not given. In light of the paper, this sample's treatment or condition label describes: live attenuated yellow fever vaccine strain. A standard Ficoll-Paque protocol was used to isolate PBMCs from peripheral blood. CD4 and CD8 T-cell fractions were isolated with Dynabeads CD4 and CD8 positive selection kits. RNA was extracted with TriZol from bulk PBMCs, CD4 and CD8 fractions, and dextramer-positive and dextramer-negative fractions. Synthesis of TCR cDNA relied on 5'RACE template switching, a step that introduced a universal primer site along with unique molecular identifiers. Priming of cDNA synthesis was performed from both the TCR alpha and TCR beta constant segments. Two PCR steps were used to amplify libraries, with sample barcodes and sequencing adapters being added in the second step. Libraries were sequenced on Illumina HiSeq 2500 (2x100 bp) or NovaSeq (2x150 bp). Per the authors' processing: Reads were demultiplexed and collapsed into UMI consensus sequences with MIGEC, and V(D)J alignment was performed with MiXCR. Vaccine-responding clonotypes were defined with edgeR using replicate PBMC samples, requiring FDR below 0.01 and a log2 fold change above 5 up to day 15. Each bulk clonotype was labeled CD4 or CD8 based on which sequenced repertoire, CD4 or CD8, contained the clonotype at higher abundance. TCRdb redid the processing of the public reads, applying fastp at Q25 and MiXCR, and retained in-frame beta chains. Rows with one shared CDR3 protein collapse into an entry with the most common genes and DNA. TCRdb, not the original authors, processed these V and J calls. The sample records about 63,000 distinct CDR3 sequences, 7.4% of which are singletons. Together, the top ten hold 36% of the sample.

The data were obtained in a study of T cells after yellow fever vaccination (dated by TCRdb to between 2017 and 2020). Notes on the research overall: Libraries from fractions with low cell numbers were prepared with the SMART-Seq v4 Ultra Low Input RNA kit. The cohort comprised two healthy male donors, one aged 18 to 30 and one aged 30 to 39 years. Bulk PBMC replicates and cell subsets were isolated from blood drawn at multiple timepoints before and after both primary and secondary immunization. Bulk TCR alpha and beta repertoires were sequenced longitudinally to track T-cell clones before and after primary and booster YFV17D yellow fever vaccination.

The paper's findings and limits, for the study overall: Because the study included only a couple of donors, the extent to which the findings can be generalized is limited. Computational filtering was needed because FACS-sorted repertoires could contain abundant contaminating clonotypes from the bulk population. Compared with the primary T-cell response, the secondary T-cell response was faster but weaker, reaching its peak on day 5 rather than on day 15. A small fraction of clonotypes appeared in both the CD4 and CD8 compartments, likely as a result of convergent recombination. After the booster, most of the clones that had expanded following primary vaccination were detected again (approximately 95% of CD4 and more than 85% of CD8), which suggests that memory was broadly maintained.

The V and J ends are trimmed by 0 bases and 5 bases, leaving 12 bases between them. According to the germline V gene, CDR1 reads SGDLS and CDR2 reads YYNGEE. Spanning cysteine to phenylalanine, the CDR3 consists of 14 amino acids. Only the CDR3 DNA stays, 42 bases, in frame from base 1. Sequencing was performed on CD8+ T cells sorted from PBMCs, taken 15 days after the yellow fever booster vaccination. The receptor was isolated from a man aged 25 to 40 who received the YFV17D yellow fever vaccine. This chain joins TRBV9 to TRBJ2-7; the D gene remains uncertain. CDR3 protein: CASSVVGNGDEQYF. The nucleotide sequence reads TGTGCCAGCAGCGTAGTGGGGAATGGCGACGAGCAGTACTTC.